A single sample is the source of the 5 T cell receptor beta chains below, sequenced in a study of shared clonotypes between healthy human individuals. Generated by immunoSEQ multiplex PCR, the TCRdb table keeps only in-frame clones and is missing some. The repertoire includes 2 million to 3 million clones, around nine tenths of them detected once, and over 0.12% sits in the top ten. Sequenced sample: naive CD4+ T cells sorted from blood. The subset was: CD45RA+ positively selected. The receptors stem from a man aged 18 to 30 in good health.

This chain links TRBV18 with TRBJ2-5, with 9 bases matching TRBD2. V was pared by 3 bases and J by 5 bases, with 7 bases of the junction left unmatched. The CDR3 has 15 residues. In germline, CDR1 is KGHSH, CDR2 LQKENI. The CDR3 DNA reads TGTGCCAGCTCACCGGTAGCGGGAGTCCGGGAGACCCAGTACTTC. Amino acid sequence: CASSPVAGVRETQYF.

This chain links TRBV5-1 with TRBJ2-1, with TRBD2 identical over 8 bases. The trim removed 2 bases at V and 5 bases at J, leaving 9 bases unmatched. The CDR3 has 16 amino acids. CDR1 is SGHRS, CDR2 YFSETQ, per germline. CDR3 DNA: TGCGCCAGCAGCTTCACTAGCGGTCGAGGGAACAATGAGCAGTTCTTC. Translated, it gives CASSFTSGRGNNEQFF.

The chain carries TRBV5-1 and TRBJ2-6; D is unclear. Germline V gene lookup returns CDR1 SGHRS and CDR2 YFSETQ. V lost 6 bases and J 4 bases, leaving 5 bases between the germline ends. This CDR3 has 12 amino acids. CDR3 nucleotide sequence: TGCGCCAGCACATCAGGGGCCAACGTCCTGACTTTC. Its protein product is CASTSGANVLTF.

The rearrangement links TRBV7-2 to TRBJ2-1; D remains ambiguous. The V gene's germline CDR1 is SGHTA and CDR2 FQGNSA. Trimming cost V 5 bases and J 4 bases, with 12 bases left between them. There are 14 residues in the CDR3. CDR3 amino acids: CASSLNAPYNEQFF. In nucleotides, the CDR3 is TGTGCCAGCAGCCTCAACGCCCCTTACAATGAGCAGTTCTTC. Complete variable domain (other parts from reference TRBV7-2 and TRBJ2-1): GAGVSQSPSNKVTEKGKDVELRCDPISGHTALYWYRQSLGQGLEFLIYFQGNSAPDKSGLPSDRFSAERTGGSVSTLTIQRTQQEDSAVYLCASSLNAPYNEQFFGPGTRLTVL.

This rearrangement joins TRBV9 to TRBJ1-3; D is possibly TRBD1 (5 bases). The CDR3 runs 15 residues. CDR1 is SGDLS and CDR2 is YYNGEE in the germline V gene. Trimming pared 0 bases from V and 4 bases from J, leaving 11 bases between. CDR3 coding DNA: TGTGCCAGCAGCGTAGAGACATGGGGCGGAAACACCATATATTTT. Translation: CASSVETWGGNTIYF.